This TCR beta chain came from a study of CD8+CD57+ T cells in acquired aplastic anemia. Genomic DNA constituted the template upon which TCR beta VDJ and CDR3 profiling was performed. TCRdb redid the calling of the reads with MiXCR, one entry per CDR3 protein. Of 100,000 to 150,000 distinct CDR3 sequences in the sample, about 60% were seen once. Patients included in sequencing had previously demonstrated CD8+CD57+ cell expansion by flow cytometry. The cohort consisted entirely of patients having severe acquired aplastic anemia. The ends were cut back, 3 bases at V and 4 bases at J, with 18 bases in the middle. The CDR3 extends over 16 amino acids. Germline V CDR1 and CDR2: MGHDK, SYGVNS.

This TCR derives from a human donor with aplastic anemia. V gene TRBV25-1 combines with J gene TRBJ1-2; D is perhaps TRBD1 (6 bases). The material sequenced was sorted CD4+, CD8+, or CD8+CD57+ T cells (not recorded which) from PBMCs. DNA of the CDR3: TGTGCCAGCAGTGACCGCCCTACAGGGTTCGGCTATGGCTACACCTTC. Translating it yields CASSDRPTGFGYGYTF.